This TCR beta chain appears in the sequencing data of a study of immune cell composition in non-small cell lung cancer. Worth noting for this clone: What it recognizes is unknown.

Germline lookup yields CDR1 GTSNPN and CDR2 SVGIG (reference sequence). This CDR3 is built from 17 residues. Trimming pared 1 base from V and 1 base from J, leaving 19 bases between. Clones were read by immunoSEQ multiplex PCR, and TCRdb kept only the in-frame ones, dropping some. The sample yields 3,500 to 4,000 clones, more than 60% seen once. Study-level findings and limits: It was not proven that tumour-reactive clones equal dominant tumour-associated clones. In adenocarcinoma, maximal tumour-associated clone frequency tracked TIL tumour reactivity. Clones >0.5% enriched in tumour were rarer in adenocarcinoma (roughly 35%) than squamous (approximately 80%).

Normal lung sampling was at least 3 cm from the tumour, as distant as possible. Frozen unsorted single-cell suspensions supplied the genomic DNA. This chain joins TRBV30 and TRBJ1-2, with D possibly matching TRBD1 (5 bases). Sequences were obtained from non-adjacent lung tissue. This clonotype originated in a human donor with non-small cell lung cancer. The CDR3 sequence is CAWSATTRDSYNYGYTF. CDR3 nucleotides: TGTGCCTGGAGTGCAACAACCCGGGACTCCTATAACTATGGCTACACCTTC.